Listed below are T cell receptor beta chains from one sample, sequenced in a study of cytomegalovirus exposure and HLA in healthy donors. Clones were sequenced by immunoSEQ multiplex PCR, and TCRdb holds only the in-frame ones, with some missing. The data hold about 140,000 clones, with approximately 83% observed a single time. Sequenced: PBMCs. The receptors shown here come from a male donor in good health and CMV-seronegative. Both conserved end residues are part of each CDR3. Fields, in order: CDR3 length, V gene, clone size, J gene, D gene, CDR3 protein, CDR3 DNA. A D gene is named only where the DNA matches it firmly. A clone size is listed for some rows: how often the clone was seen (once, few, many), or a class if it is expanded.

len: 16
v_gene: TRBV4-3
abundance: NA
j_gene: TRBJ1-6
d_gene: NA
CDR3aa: CASSQEQGGYNSPLHF
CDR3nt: TGCGCCAGCAGCCAAGAACAGGGCGGCTATAATTCACCCCTCCACTTT

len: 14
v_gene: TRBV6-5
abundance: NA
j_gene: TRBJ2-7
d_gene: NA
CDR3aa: CASSYSEGVYEQYF
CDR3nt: TGTGCCAGCAGTTACTCTGAAGGGGTCTACGAGCAGTACTTC

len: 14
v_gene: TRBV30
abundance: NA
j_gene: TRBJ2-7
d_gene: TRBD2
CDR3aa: CAFTSGSLSYEQYF
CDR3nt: TGTGCCTTCACTAGCGGGAGTCTCTCCTACGAGCAGTACTTC

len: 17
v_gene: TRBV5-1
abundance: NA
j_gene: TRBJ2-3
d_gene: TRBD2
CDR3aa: CASSLGASGGTLDTQYF
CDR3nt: TGCGCCAGCAGCTTGGGAGCCAGCGGGGGGACCTTGGATACGCAGTATTTT

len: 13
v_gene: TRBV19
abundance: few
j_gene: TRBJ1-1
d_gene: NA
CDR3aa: CASSERGGTEAFF
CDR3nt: TGTGCCAGTAGTGAGAGAGGGGGCACTGAAGCTTTCTTT

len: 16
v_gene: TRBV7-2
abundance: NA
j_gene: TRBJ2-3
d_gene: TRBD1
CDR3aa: CASSLGTGLSTDTQYF
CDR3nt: TGTGCCAGCAGCTTAGGGACAGGCCTAAGCACAGATACGCAGTATTTT

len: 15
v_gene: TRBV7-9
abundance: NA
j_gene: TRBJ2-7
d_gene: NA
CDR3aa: CASSLDSNQRGEQYF
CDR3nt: TGTGCCAGCAGCTTAGACAGCAACCAAAGGGGAGAGCAGTACTTC

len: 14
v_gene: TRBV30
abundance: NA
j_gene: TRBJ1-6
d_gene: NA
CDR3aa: CAWSVTTGDSPLHF
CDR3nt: TGTGCCTGGAGTGTAACGACCGGGGATTCACCCCTCCACTTT

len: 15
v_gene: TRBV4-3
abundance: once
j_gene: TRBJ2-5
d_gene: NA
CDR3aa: CASSQARGLMETQYF
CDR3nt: TGCGCCAGCAGCCAGGCAAGGGGCTTAATGGAGACCCAGTACTTC

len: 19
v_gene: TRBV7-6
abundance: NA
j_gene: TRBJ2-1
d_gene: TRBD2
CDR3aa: CASSLAARLLAGYYNEQFF
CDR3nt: TGTGCCAGCAGCTTAGCCGCCCGCTTACTAGCGGGATACTACAATGAGCAGTTCTTC

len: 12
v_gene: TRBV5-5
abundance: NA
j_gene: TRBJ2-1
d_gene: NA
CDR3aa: CASSFSYNEQFF
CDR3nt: TGTGCCAGCAGCTTTAGCTACAATGAGCAGTTCTTC

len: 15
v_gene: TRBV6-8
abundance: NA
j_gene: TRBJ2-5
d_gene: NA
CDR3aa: CASSDPDCDQETQYF
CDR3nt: TGTGCCAGCAGTGACCCGGACTGTGACCAAGAGACCCAGTACTTC

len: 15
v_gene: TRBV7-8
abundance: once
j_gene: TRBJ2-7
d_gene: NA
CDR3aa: CASSLSYSGAYEQYF
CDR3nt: TGTGCCAGCAGCTTAAGTTATAGCGGAGCCTACGAGCAGTACTTC

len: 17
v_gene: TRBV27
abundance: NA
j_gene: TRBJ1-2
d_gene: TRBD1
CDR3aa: CASSLRTGGAKNYGYTF
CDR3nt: TGTGCCAGCAGTTTAAGGACAGGGGGCGCGAAGAACTATGGCTACACCTTC

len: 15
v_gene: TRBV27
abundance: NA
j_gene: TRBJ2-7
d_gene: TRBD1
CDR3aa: CASSFEPGQGYEQYF
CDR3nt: TGTGCCAGCAGTTTTGAACCCGGACAGGGGTACGAGCAGTACTTC

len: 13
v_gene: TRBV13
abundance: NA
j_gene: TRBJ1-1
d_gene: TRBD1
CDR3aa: CASSAGQGPEAFF
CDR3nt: TGTGCCAGCAGCGCGGGACAGGGGCCTGAAGCTTTCTTT

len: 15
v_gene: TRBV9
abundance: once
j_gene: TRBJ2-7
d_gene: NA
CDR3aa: CASSVQGQLGNEQYF
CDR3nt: TGTGCCAGCAGCGTCCAGGGGCAATTAGGGAACGAGCAGTACTTC

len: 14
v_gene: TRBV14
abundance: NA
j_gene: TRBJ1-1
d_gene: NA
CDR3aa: CASSQVSDWNEAFF
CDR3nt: TGTGCCAGCAGCCAAGTCTCAGACTGGAATGAAGCTTTCTTT

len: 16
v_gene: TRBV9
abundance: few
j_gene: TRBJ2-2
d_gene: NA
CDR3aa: CASSLRGLATTGELFF
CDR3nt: TGTGCCAGCAGCTTGAGAGGGCTAGCGACCACCGGGGAGCTGTTTTTT

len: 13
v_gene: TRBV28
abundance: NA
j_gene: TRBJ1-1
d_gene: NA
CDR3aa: CASRHSMNTEAFF
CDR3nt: TGTGCCAGCAGACACAGCATGAACACTGAAGCTTTCTTT

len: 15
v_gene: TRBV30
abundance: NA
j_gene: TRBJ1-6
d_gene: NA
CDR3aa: CAWSVRGLGNSPLHF
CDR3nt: TGTGCCTGGAGTGTGAGGGGGTTGGGAAATTCACCCCTCCACTTT

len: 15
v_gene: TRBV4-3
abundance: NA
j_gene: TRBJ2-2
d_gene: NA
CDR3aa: CASSQAGVVSGELFF
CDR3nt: TGCGCCAGCAGCCAAGCGGGAGTAGTTTCCGGGGAGCTGTTTTTT

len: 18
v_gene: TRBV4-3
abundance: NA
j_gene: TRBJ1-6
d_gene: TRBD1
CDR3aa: CASSPMLTGQGANSPLHF
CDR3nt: TGCGCCAGCAGCCCCATGTTAACGGGACAGGGGGCGAATTCACCCCTCCACTTT

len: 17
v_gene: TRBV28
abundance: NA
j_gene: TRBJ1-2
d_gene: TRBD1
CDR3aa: CASRPGTGGRANYGYTF
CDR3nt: TGTGCCAGCAGACCTGGGACAGGCGGGAGAGCTAACTATGGCTACACCTTC

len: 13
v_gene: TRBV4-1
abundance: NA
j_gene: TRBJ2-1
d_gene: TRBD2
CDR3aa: CASSQPSGTRQFF
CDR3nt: TGCGCCAGCAGCCAACCCTCCGGGACTAGGCAGTTCTTC

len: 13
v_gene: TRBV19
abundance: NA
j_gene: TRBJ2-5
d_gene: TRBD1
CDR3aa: CASSTGQGETQYF
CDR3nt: TGTGCCAGTAGTACTGGACAGGGGGAGACCCAGTACTTC

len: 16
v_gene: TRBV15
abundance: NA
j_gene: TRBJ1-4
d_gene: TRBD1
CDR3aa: CATSLNRGGGNEKLFF
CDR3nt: TGTGCCACCAGCCTCAACAGGGGAGGTGGTAATGAAAAACTGTTTTTT